This T cell receptor (beta chain) came from a study of glioma-infiltrating T cells after dendritic cell vaccination. Study-wide context: Samples are from glioblastoma patients in Phase I and II dendritic cell vaccine trials. Dendritic cell vaccine was injected intradermally three times, biweekly.

Trimming removed 7 bases from V and 5 bases from J; junction bases left unmatched: 13. The CDR3 length is 15 residues. Germline-derived CDR1 and CDR2 are MNHEY and SVGAGI. The primer mix had 60 V beta and 13 J beta primers. Sequenced by immunoSEQ multiplex PCR; TCRdb stores in-frame clones only, minus some. This table holds fewer than 85,000 clones, roughly 84% found once. Time point of the sample: after dendritic cell vaccination, including at tumor progression/relapse. Sequencing was performed on blood, taken after dendritic cell vaccination. This sequence originates from a human donor with glioblastoma. V gene TRBV6-5 combines with J gene TRBJ2-7; 8 bases map to TRBD2. Here the CDR3 DNA reads TGTGCCAGCAATGGGGGGGGAGCGGGAGACAACGAGCAGTACTTC. Translating gives CASNGGGAGDNEQYF.